This T cell receptor beta chain was observed in a study of T cell clonality in common variable immunodeficiency (dated by TCRdb to the mid-2010s). CVID was diagnosed by standard criteria: serum IgG, IgA and/or IgM reduced below normal range, plus specific antibody deficiency. There were around 45 subjects in the CVID group (roughly 15 female and 30 or so male), ranging in age from about 8 to 65 years, with a mean age of 40. Most CVID patients and most healthy controls were of Caucasian heritage. Replacement immunoglobulin therapy had been administered to all CVID subjects for at least one year at the time of study participation. At the time of blood collection, no CVID subject was ill or was being treated with immunomodulatory or immunosuppressive medication. Heparinized peripheral whole blood samples of about 4.5 to 8 ml were collected from each donor. Genomic DNA from adults with common variable immune deficiency (CVID) and from healthy adult controls was the source for sequencing TCRbeta CDR3 repertoires. Diluted blood was subjected to density centrifugation over Hypaque 1077 or Ficoll-Paque for isolation of peripheral blood mononuclear cells. Genomic DNA was obtained from unsorted mononuclear cells using either Qiagen column purification or a centrifugation-based method.

The study at large found these results: The authors noted that sequencing repertoires of T cell subpopulations would be needed to clarify what caused the increased clonality in CVID. Fewer TCRbeta clones were shared among CVID subjects than among healthy controls (p < 0.0001). CVID TCRbeta sequences reportedly showed fewer deletions and N-nucleotide insertions and lacked highly modified clones with 13 or more V deletions. Although equal DNA input was used, an average of about 81,820 unique sequences per sample was obtained for controls, compared with some 30,000 for CVID samples. Differences among patients in the CVID cohort limited the correlations between repertoire features and clinical complications. TCRbeta clonality was higher in CVID subjects than in healthy controls (t-test p = 0.018), and the increase was most characteristic of about a third of subjects.

To note about this clone: The antigen it binds to is not known. The read gets to within 3 residues of the CDR3 end, and the germline J gene fills in the rest.

The CDR3 numbers 13 residues from cysteine through phenylalanine. The DNA covers only part of the CDR3, 30 bases in frame from base 1. According to the germline V gene, CDR1 reads SGHVS and CDR2 reads FQNEAQ. Ends trimmed: V by 5 bases, J by 5 bases; bases unmatched to a gene: 6. For sequencing input, CVID and control samples contributed equivalent amounts of genomic DNA. For every sample, a 60 bp segment covering the rearranged TCRbeta CDR3 region was amplified and then sequenced. The immunoSEQ assay, a bias-corrected multiplex PCR combined with high-throughput sequencing, was used for TCRbeta amplification. For the original study's pipeline: Every unique nucleotide sequence counted as a clone and was annotated with V, D and J genes, copy number and frequency. Sequences were labeled productive if in frame, and non-productive if out of frame or containing stop codons. As previously described, clonality was calculated on the basis of Shannon's entropy. The predicted amino acid sequences of productive clones were used to derive the mean CDR3 Kyte-Doolittle hydropathy. The R hclust function was used to hierarchically cluster scaled V gene usage with Manhattan distance and complete linkage. Clone sharing by CDR3 amino acid sequence was assessed by resampling 12 repertoires per group over 100 rounds. The repertoires were searched for 65 to 85 published EBV-specific TCRbeta sequences and 245 published CMV-specific TCRbeta sequences. Analysis left out a couple of CVID samples that produced under 10,000 sequences, so 40 to 50 CVID repertoires remained. The table comes from immuneACCESS by way of TCRdb, which keeps in-frame sequences with V and J called. Part of the clones is missing from these tables; in studies checked, under half for an unresolved V gene and the rest for unknown reasons. That table supplies the V and J calls and clone size; D and trimming were determined from the DNA. The sample has about 34,000 clones on record, with no singletons. The top ten clones comprise 25% to 30% of the sample.

The chain couples TRBV7-8 to TRBJ2-7; 7 nucleotides in the junction match TRBD2. This clonotype was obtained from a human donor with common variable immunodeficiency. Sequencing was done on a sample of peripheral blood mononuclear cells. The part of the CDR3 DNA that was read is TGTGCCAGCAGCCGACTAGCTTCCCACGAG. It translates as CASSRLASHE. The CDR3, in full, reads CASSRLASHEQYF.